These 17 T cell receptor beta chains came from one sample sequenced in a study of blood T cell repertoires in COVID-19. Some clones are missing from TCRdb's copy, which holds only in-frame ones; the method was immunoSEQ multiplex PCR. In the table there are 120,000 to 150,000 clones, around 87% of which are singletons. The specimen was PBMCs or T cells enriched from blood (not recorded which). The receptors come from a woman between 25 and 40 years old with acute COVID-19.

This chain uses TRBV6-6 with TRBJ2-5, with D maybe TRBD1 (6 bases). This CDR3 is built from 11 residues. V was shortened by 6 bases and J by 5 bases, with 7 bases between the two germline ends. Germline V lookup: CDR1 MNHNY, CDR2 SVGAGI (reference sequence). The CDR3 DNA follows: TGTGCCAGCAGCCAGGGGGAGACCCAGTACTTC. Translated, it gives CASSQGETQYF.

V gene TRBV6-6 combines with J gene TRBJ1-4; D is unclear. Trimming removed 4 bases at V and 3 bases at J, with 6 bases between. Per germline, CDR1 MNHNY and CDR2 SVGAGI (reference sequence). The CDR3 is 13 residues long. CDR3 sequence (DNA): TGTGCCAGCAGTTTTTCGGCTAATGAAAAACTGTTTTTT. The encoded protein is CASSFSANEKLFF.

The chain combines TRBV10-3 with TRBJ2-1; 11 bases are a match to TRBD2. V trimming: 0 bases; J trimming: 4 bases; junction bases outside the gene matches: 8. This CDR3 comprises 18 residues. Germline values: CDR1 ENHRY, CDR2 SYGVKD. This CDR3 reads CAISESVSGRALYNEQFF. CDR3 coding DNA: TGTGCCATCAGTGAGTCCGTTAGCGGGAGGGCCTTATACAATGAGCAGTTCTTC.

The chain links TRBV5-1 to TRBJ1-6; 10 nucleotides match TRBD1. V trimming: 1 base; J trimming: 7 bases; junction bases outside the gene matches: 5. Germline CDR1 and CDR2: SGHRS and YFSETQ. This CDR3 comprises 16 residues. The CDR3 spells CASSLRQGALNSPLHF. CDR3 nucleotide sequence: TGCGCCAGCAGCTTGAGACAGGGGGCTTTAAATTCACCCCTCCACTTT.

V and J are TRBV25-1 and TRBJ1-1; 7 bases map to TRBD1. The V and J ends lost 4 bases and 6 bases, in that order; junction bases with no gene match: 17. The germline V gene has CDR1 MGHDK and CDR2 SYGVNS. CDR3 size: 17 residues. This CDR3 reads CASSGIEETDRDPEAFF. CDR3 nucleotides: TGTGCCAGCAGTGGAATAGAGGAAACCGACAGGGACCCTGAAGCTTTCTTT. Using reference TRBV25-1 and TRBJ1-1 for the parts outside the CDR3, the full variable domain is EADIYQTPRYLVIGTGKKITLECSQTMGHDKMYWYQQDPGMELHLIHYSYGVNSTEKGDLSSESTVSRIRTEHFPLTLESARPSHTSQYLCASSGIEETDRDPEAFFGQGTRLTVV.

The chain recombines TRBV11-2 with TRBJ2-5, with 8 positions matching TRBD2. This CDR3 is 16 amino acids long. J lost 5 bases, V lost 1 base, and 9 bases had no gene match. CDR1 and CDR2 from the germline V gene are SGHAT and FQNNGV. CDR3 in DNA: TGTGCCAGCAGCTTAGGCCTAGCGGGCTTATCGGAGACCCAGTACTTC. As protein: CASSLGLAGLSETQYF.

The genes are TRBV5-1 and TRBJ1-6; 7 bases are shared with TRBD1. V dropped 4 bases and J dropped 7; count of bases not matched to a gene: 11. This CDR3 has 16 residues. Germline V gene sequence: CDR1 SGHRS, CDR2 YFSETQ. The CDR3 is CASSRTGAGQNSPLHF. CDR3 coding DNA: TGCGCCAGCAGCAGAACAGGGGCCGGGCAGAATTCACCCCTCCACTTT.

V usage is TRBV19 and J usage is TRBJ1-5; D not certain. Germline V lookup: CDR1 LNHDA, CDR2 SQIVND (reference sequence). The CDR3 sequence is 16 residues long. The germline V and J ends were trimmed by 4 bases and 1 base, with 14 bases remaining between them. CDR3 region: CASSTFLTESNQPQHF. The CDR3 nucleotides read TGTGCCAGTAGTACCTTCCTAACAGAGAGCAATCAGCCCCAGCATTTT.

This chain joins TRBV27 and TRBJ2-1; the D gene is possibly TRBD1 (6 bases). V shed 8 bases and J shed 3 bases, with 17 bases lying between them. The CDR3 is 15 amino acids. The germline CDR1 and CDR2 sequences are MNHEY and SMNVEV (reference sequence). CDR3 DNA sequence: TGTGCCAGCCGAAACACAGGGTTCCGCTACAATGAGCAGTTCTTC. Translated: CASRNTGFRYNEQFF.

The chain uses TRBV28 and TRBJ1-2; tentatively, D is TRBD1 (6 bases). Trimming cost V 6 bases and J 6 bases, with 8 bases left between them. Germline V gives CDR1 MDHEN, CDR2 SYDVKM. This CDR3 spans 11 amino acids. CDR3 bases: TGTGCCAGCAGACAGGGACATGGCTACACCTTC. Translation: CASRQGHGYTF.

The V and J genes are TRBV18 and TRBJ2-5; no definite D call. The CDR3 runs to 14 residues. The germline V and J ends were trimmed by 3 bases and 3 bases, with 11 bases remaining between them. Germline CDR1 KGHSH, CDR2 LQKENI. The chain's CDR3 is CASSPGASEETQYF. The CDR3 DNA sequence: TGTGCCAGCTCACCCGGTGCTAGTGAAGAGACCCAGTACTTC.

In this sample, this clone turned up once. The V gene is TRBV19, the J gene TRBJ1-6, with D perhaps matching TRBD1 (5 bases). In germline, CDR1 is LNHDA, CDR2 SQIVND (reference sequence). The CDR3 consists of 14 residues. Between the trimmed V and J ends, which lost 6 bases and 4 bases, there was a span of 10 bases. The CDR3 reads CASRNQGYNSPLHF. The CDR3 bases are TGTGCCAGTAGGAACCAGGGTTATAATTCACCCCTCCACTTT.

The V call is TRBV21-1, the J call TRBJ2-7; TRBD2 was called by the table and not checked on the DNA. TRBV21-1 is a recognized pseudogene. CDR3 length equals 18 residues. For the CDR3, the DNA is TGTGCCAGCAGCAAATCCAGAGTACGCGGGAGAGTCTCCTACGAGCAGTACTTC. Translating it yields CASSKSRVRGRVSYEQYF.

This chain uses TRBV7-8 with TRBJ1-1; no clear D. This CDR3 has 13 amino acids. V was trimmed by 1 base and J by 11 bases, leaving 14 bases between them. Germline CDR1 SGHVS, CDR2 FQNEAQ. CDR3 sequence (DNA): TGTGCCAGCAGCTTAGTCCCGCAGGTTGGGGCTTTCTTT. This encodes CASSLVPQVGAFF.

The gene calls are TRBV19 and TRBJ2-7; TRBD1 matches 7 bases. Germline V lookup: CDR1 LNHDA, CDR2 SQIVND (reference sequence). The junction had 5 bases not matched to a gene; V was cut back by 5 bases and J by 1 base. The CDR3 sequence is 14 residues long. CDR3 DNA sequence: TGTGCCAGTAGTGCCCGGGACAGATCCTACGAGCAGTACTTC. This translates into CASSARDRSYEQYF.

The chain has TRBV7-3 and TRBJ1-1, with unresolved D. V lost 5 bases and J lost 1, with 8 bases in between. Germline CDR1 is SGHTA and CDR2 is FQGTGA. This CDR3 is built from 13 residues. In nucleotides, the CDR3 is TGTGCCAGCAGCCCAACAGAGAACACTGAAGCTTTCTTT. Encoded protein: CASSPTENTEAFF. Drawing the rest from reference TRBV7-3 and TRBJ1-1, the complete variable domain is GAGVSQTPSNKVTEKGKYVELRCDPISGHTALYWYRQSLGQGPEFLIYFQGTGAADDSGLPNDRFFAVRPEGSVSTLKIQRTERGDSAVYLCASSPTENTEAFFGQGTRLTVV.

Concerning this clone: At the DNA level, this CDR3 is encoded by other sequences in the same sample as well. V usage is TRBV11-2 and J usage is TRBJ2-7; TRBD2 matches 11 bases. In germline, CDR1 is SGHAT, CDR2 FQNNGV. The CDR3 length is 14 residues. V was clipped by 3 bases and J by 2 bases; unmatched bases: 0. The CDR3 region has the DNA TGTGCCAGCAGCTTGACTAGCGGGACCTACGAGCAGTACTTC. Translating it yields CASSLTSGTYEQYF.